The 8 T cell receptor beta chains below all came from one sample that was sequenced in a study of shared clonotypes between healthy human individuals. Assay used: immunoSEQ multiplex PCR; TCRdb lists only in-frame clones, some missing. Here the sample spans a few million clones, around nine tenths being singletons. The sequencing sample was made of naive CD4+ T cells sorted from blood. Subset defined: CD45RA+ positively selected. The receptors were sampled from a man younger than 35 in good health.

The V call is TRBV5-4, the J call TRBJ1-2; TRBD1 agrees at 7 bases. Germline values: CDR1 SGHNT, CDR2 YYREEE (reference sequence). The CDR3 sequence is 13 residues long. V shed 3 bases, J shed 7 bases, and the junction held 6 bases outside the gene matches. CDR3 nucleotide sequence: TGTGCCAGCAGCTCACAGGGGAGGGGTGGCTACACCTTC. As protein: CASSSQGRGGYTF.

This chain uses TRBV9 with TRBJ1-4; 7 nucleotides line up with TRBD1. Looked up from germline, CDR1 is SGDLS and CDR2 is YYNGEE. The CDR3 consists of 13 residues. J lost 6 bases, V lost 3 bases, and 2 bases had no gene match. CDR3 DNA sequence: TGTGCCAGCAGCGGCGACAGGGATGAAAAACTGTTTTTT. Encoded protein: CASSGDRDEKLFF.

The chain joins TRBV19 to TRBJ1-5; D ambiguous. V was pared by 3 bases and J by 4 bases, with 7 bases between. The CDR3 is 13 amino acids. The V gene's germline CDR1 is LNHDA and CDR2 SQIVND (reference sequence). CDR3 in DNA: TGTGCCAGTAGTATCCAGACAAATCAGCCCCAGCATTTT. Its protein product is CASSIQTNQPQHF.

The CDR3 loop is CASSLVSGSTMRAKNIQYF. CDR3 nucleotide sequence: TGTGCCAGCAGCTTAGTGTCGGGATCAACAATGAGGGCCAAAAACATTCAGTACTTC. The chain is built from TRBV7-9 and TRBJ2-4, with D possibly matching TRBD2 (5 bases). Trimming left V 1 base short and J 1 base short, with 20 bases between. This CDR3 spans 19 amino acids. Germline V CDR1 and CDR2: SEHNR, FQNEAQ (reference sequence).

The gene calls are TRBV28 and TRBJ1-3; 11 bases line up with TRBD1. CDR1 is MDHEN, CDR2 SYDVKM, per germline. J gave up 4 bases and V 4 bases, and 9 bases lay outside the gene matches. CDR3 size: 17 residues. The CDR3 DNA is TGTGCCAGCAGTTCACCCGGACAGGGGGCGGAAGGAAACACCATATATTTT. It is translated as CASSSPGQGAEGNTIYF.

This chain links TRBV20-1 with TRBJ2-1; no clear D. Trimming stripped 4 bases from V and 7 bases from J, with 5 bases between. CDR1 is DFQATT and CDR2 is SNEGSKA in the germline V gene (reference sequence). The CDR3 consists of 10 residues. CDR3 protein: CSAILNEQFF. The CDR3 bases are TGCAGTGCTATCCTGAATGAGCAGTTCTTC.

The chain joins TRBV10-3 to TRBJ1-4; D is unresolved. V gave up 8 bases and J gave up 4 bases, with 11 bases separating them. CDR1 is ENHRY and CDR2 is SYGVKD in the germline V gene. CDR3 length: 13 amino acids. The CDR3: CAIAESVNEKLFF. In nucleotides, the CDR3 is TGTGCCATCGCTGAGAGTGTTAATGAAAAACTGTTTTTT.

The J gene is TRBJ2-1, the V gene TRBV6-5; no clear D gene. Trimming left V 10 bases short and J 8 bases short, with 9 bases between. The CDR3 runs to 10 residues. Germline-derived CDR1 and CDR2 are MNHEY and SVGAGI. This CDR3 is CATGRYEQFF. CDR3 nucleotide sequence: TGTGCCACCGGGCGGTATGAGCAGTTCTTC.